This entry concerns a single T cell receptor beta chain. Its antigen is currently unknown. The data were taken from a study of shared clonotypes between healthy human individuals. Study-wide results and limits: The study found lower generation probabilities in non-shared clonotypes than in those shared by all four donors. Clonotype sharing across several donors was observed for about 5.2% of naive CD4 clonotypes.

The naive CD8 subset, CD45RO-negative cells positively selected for CCR7, excluded terminally differentiated effector memory CD45RA+ cells. Adult donors, all healthy and HIV-negative, had no recent acute infections or vaccinations. Original analysis: Junction-only immunoSEQ sequences carried no quality scores, so filtering differed. The assay was immunoSEQ multiplex PCR, and TCRdb's table has in-frame clones only and misses some. Clone size and the V and J calls come from that table; the DNA yielded D and trimming. The sample consists of about 2.1 million clones, 85% to 95% of them appearing once. Germline lookup yields CDR1 LNHNV and CDR2 YYDKDF (reference sequence). CDR3 length equals 15 residues. J gave up 4 bases and V 0 bases, and 1 base lay outside the gene matches.

The V gene is TRBV15, the J gene TRBJ1-2; 11 bases are a match to TRBD1. The sample was naive CD8+ T cells from PBMCs. The TCR sequence derives from a man between 18 and 29 years old in good health. Some clones in this sample may be carry-over from other donors' samples. CDR3 loop: CATSREGQGGYGYTF. The CDR3 DNA is TGTGCCACCAGCAGAGAGGGACAGGGGGGCTATGGCTACACCTTC.